This paragraph covers one T cell receptor (beta chain) sequence. Here immunoSEQ multiplex PCR was the method, and the copy in TCRdb shows in-frame clones only, minus some. There are 2 million or so clones in the sample; approximately 95% occur only once, and more than 0.95% lies in the top ten. The entry originates in a study of shared clonotypes between healthy human individuals. V was clipped by 4 bases and J by 2 bases, with 13 bases between them. CDR3 length equals 14 residues. Germline V CDR1 and CDR2: SGHDT, YYEEEE. Naive CD8 cells were CD45RO-negative, positively selected for CCR7, excluding terminally differentiated effector memory CD45RA+ cells.

The chain couples TRBV5-6 to TRBJ2-7, with a possible D match to TRBD2 (5 bases). The sequence derives from a man younger than 35 in good health. Sequencing was performed on naive CD8+ T cells sorted from blood. The CDR3 DNA reads as TGTGCCAGCAGCCCACCCATGGAGGCCTACGAGCAGTACTTC. Protein sequence: CASSPPMEAYEQYF.